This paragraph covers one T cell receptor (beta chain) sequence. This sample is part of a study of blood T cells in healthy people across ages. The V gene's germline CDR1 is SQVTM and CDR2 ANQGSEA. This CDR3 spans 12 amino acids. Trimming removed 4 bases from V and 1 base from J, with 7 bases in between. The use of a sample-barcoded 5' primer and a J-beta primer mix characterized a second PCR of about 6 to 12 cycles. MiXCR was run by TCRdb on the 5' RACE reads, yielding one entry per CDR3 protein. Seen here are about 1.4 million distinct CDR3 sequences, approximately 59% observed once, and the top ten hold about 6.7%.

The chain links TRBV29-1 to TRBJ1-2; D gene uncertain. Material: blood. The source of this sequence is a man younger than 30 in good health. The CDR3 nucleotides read TGCAGCGTTGTGACAAGTAACTATGGCTACACCTTC. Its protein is CSVVTSNYGYTF.